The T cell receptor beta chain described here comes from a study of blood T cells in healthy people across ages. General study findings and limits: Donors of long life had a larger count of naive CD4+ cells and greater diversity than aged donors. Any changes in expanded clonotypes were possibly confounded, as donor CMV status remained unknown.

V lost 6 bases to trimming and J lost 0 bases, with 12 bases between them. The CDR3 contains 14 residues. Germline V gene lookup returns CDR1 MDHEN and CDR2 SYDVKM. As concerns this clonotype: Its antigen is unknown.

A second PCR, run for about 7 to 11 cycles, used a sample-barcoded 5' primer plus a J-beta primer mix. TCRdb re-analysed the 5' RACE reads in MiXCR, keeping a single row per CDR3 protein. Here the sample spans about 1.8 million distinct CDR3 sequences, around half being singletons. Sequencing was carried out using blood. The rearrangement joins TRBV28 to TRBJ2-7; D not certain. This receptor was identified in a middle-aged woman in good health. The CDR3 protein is CASRSWTSSYEQYF. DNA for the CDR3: TGTGCCAGCAGGTCCTGGACGAGCTCCTACGAGCAGTACTTC.